This entry lists 9 T cell receptor beta chains sequenced from one sample in a study of neurological immune-mediated disorders (dated by TCRdb to the late 2010s). Libraries were constructed by 5' RACE. TCRdb records Illumina HiSeq 2500 as the sequencer. The raw public data were reprocessed by TCRdb itself: fastp quality trimming at Q25, MiXCR clonotype calling, in-frame beta chains only. All rows with the same CDR3 protein become a single entry with the most common DNA and genes. In this sample the table shows 25,000 to 30,000 distinct CDR3 sequences, about 3.1% of which occur a single time. The ten top clones hold 7% of the sample. The sequencing sample was made of PBMCs. These receptors were obtained from a woman aged 30 to 39 with multiple sclerosis.

Worth noting for this clonotype: A much larger clone lies a single base off, so this may be a read error. This chain uses TRBV7-2 with TRBJ2-7, with D uncertain. V was cut by 0 bases and J by 2 bases, with 11 bases left in between. The CDR3 is made up of 15 amino acids. CDR1 is SGHTA, CDR2 FQGNSA, per germline. The CDR3 spells CASSLAPHGAYEQYF. DNA for the CDR3: TGTGCCAGCAGCTTAGCTCCACATGGGGCCTACGAGCAGTACTTC. Based on the CDR3 plus reference TRBV7-2 and TRBJ2-7, the full variable domain is GAGVSQSPSNKVTEKGKDVELRCDPISGHTALYWYRQSLGQGLEFLIYFQGNSAPDKSGLPSDRFSAERTGGSVSTLTIQRTQQEDSAVYLCASSLAPHGAYEQYFGPGTRLTVT.

This clonotype was counted at least ten times. The V and J genes are TRBV27 and TRBJ1-6; TRBD1 might be the D (5 bases). The CDR3 contains 13 residues. Germline values: CDR1 MNHEY, CDR2 SMNVEV (reference sequence). V was shortened by 2 bases and J by 7 bases, with 6 bases between the two germline ends. The CDR3: CASSLEGNSPLHF. CDR3 nucleotides: TGTGCCAGCAGTTTAGAGGGGAATTCACCCCTCCACTTT.

This clonotype was seen ten or more times. CDR3 DNA sequence: TGTGCCAGCAGTGTGGGGGGGCGTGCCACAGATACGCAGTATTTT. Protein product: CASSVGGRATDTQYF. The chain uses TRBV2 and TRBJ2-3; the D gene is possibly TRBD2 (7 bases). Trimming shortened V by 4 bases and J by 2 bases, and 13 bases separated the two germline ends. This CDR3 is 15 amino acids long. Germline loops: CDR1 SNHLY, CDR2 FYNNEI.

This clonotype was detected ten times or more. The rearrangement joins TRBV20-1 to TRBJ2-3; D gene ambiguous. V shed 0 bases and J shed 6 bases, with 4 bases lying between them. Germline assignment: CDR1 DFQATT and CDR2 SNEGSKA (reference sequence). The CDR3 runs 11 residues. The CDR3 DNA follows: TGCAGTGCTAGAGATCGTGATACGCAGTATTTT. Translating it yields CSARDRDTQYF.

As concerns this clonotype: Possible read error: a much larger clone is one base away. The chain couples TRBV20-1 to TRBJ2-1, with 10 bases aligning to TRBD2. After removal of 5 bases from V and 5 bases from J, the junction contained 12 bases not matched to a gene. The CDR3 has 16 amino acids. CDR1 DFQATT and CDR2 SNEGSKA come from the germline V gene (reference sequence). The CDR3 loop reads CSASVGAGGTDNEQFF. The DNA of the CDR3 is TGCAGTGCTTCTGTGGGAGCGGGGGGGACAGACAATGAGCAGTTCTTC.

Of note for this clonotype: The junction departs from germline at one end; a sequencing error may be responsible. The V call is TRBV20-1, the J call TRBJ1-5, with 12 nucleotides matching TRBD1. Germline loops: CDR1 DFQATT, CDR2 SNEGSKA (reference sequence). This CDR3 contains 14 residues. DNA of the CDR3: TGCAGTGCTGGGACAGGGGGCGGGGGTCAGCCCCAGAATTTT. This encodes CSAGTGGGGQPQNF.

This clonotype has at least ten counts. The chain is built from TRBV20-1 and TRBJ2-3; TRBD2 aligns across 7 bases. Germline V gene data show CDR1 as DFQATT and CDR2 as SNEGSKA (reference sequence). The CDR3 sequence is 15 residues long. After removal of 0 bases from V and 2 bases from J, the junction contained 5 bases not matched to a gene. DNA for the CDR3: TGCAGTGCTAGAGACGGGGGGTCTACCACAGATACGCAGTATTTT. Translation gives CSARDGGSTTDTQYF.

This clonotype has ten or more counts. The chain couples TRBV20-1 to TRBJ2-2, with D perhaps TRBD2 (5 bases). Germline V CDR1 and CDR2: DFQATT, SNEGSKA (reference sequence). There are 16 residues in the CDR3. V dropped 3 bases and J dropped 4 bases, with 18 bases sitting between them. Written as DNA, the CDR3 is TGCAGTGCTAGCCTGAATTCTAGGCGGGCCACCGGGGAGCTGTTTTTT. It encodes CSASLNSRRATGELFF.

This clonotype occurred many times. The rearrangement links TRBV20-1 to TRBJ2-1; D gene ambiguous. The CDR3 contains 12 residues. Germline CDR1 DFQATT, CDR2 SNEGSKA (reference sequence). Trimming cost V 5 bases and J 11 bases, with 16 bases left between them. For the CDR3, the DNA is TGCAGTGCTTTGACCCCGGTACGACAGCAGTTCTTC. Translated: CSALTPVRQQFF.